The following is a T cell receptor (beta chain) sequence with its context. What it binds is unknown. Germline and junction disagree at one end, which may indicate a read error. The CDR3 extends over 15 amino acids. The V gene's germline CDR1 is DFQATT and CDR2 SNEGSKA (reference sequence). These data come from a study of T cell repertoires in cytomegalovirus infection. TCRdb called the reads again in MiXCR, with one record for every CDR3 protein. The sample lists some 700,000 distinct CDR3 sequences, 33% occurring once. V gene TRBV20-1 combines with J gene TRBJ2-5; 7 bases are a match to TRBD1. Source: cultured PBMCs, taken from culture after CMV antigen stimulation. This receptor was identified in a human donor in good health (CMV status not recorded). Some clones in this sample may be carry-over from other donors' samples. CDR3 residues: CSAGPTGRSQATQYF. The CDR3 coding sequence is TGCAGTGCTGGACCGACAGGGAGATCTCAAGCGACCCAGTACTTC.